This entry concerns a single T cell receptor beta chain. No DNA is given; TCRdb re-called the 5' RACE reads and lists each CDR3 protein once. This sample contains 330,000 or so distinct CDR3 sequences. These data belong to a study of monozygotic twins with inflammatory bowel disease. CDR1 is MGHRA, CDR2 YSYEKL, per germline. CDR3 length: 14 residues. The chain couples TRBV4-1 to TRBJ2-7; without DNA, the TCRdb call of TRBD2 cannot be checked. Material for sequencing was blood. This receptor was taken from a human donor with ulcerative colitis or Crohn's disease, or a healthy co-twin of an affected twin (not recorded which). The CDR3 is CASSTLAGRHEQYF.